Below, 26 T cell receptor beta chains from the same sample are listed, as sequenced in a study of blood T cell repertoires in COVID-19. Generated by immunoSEQ multiplex PCR, the TCRdb table keeps only in-frame clones and is missing some. The data contain 51,000 or so clones, approximately 82% of them singletons. The sample was peripheral blood. The origin of the receptors is a man between 65 and 80 years old with active COVID-19.

The V gene is TRBV7-8, the J gene TRBJ1-4, with D possibly matching TRBD1 (6 bases). CDR3 length equals 16 residues. Germline V gene data show CDR1 as SGHVS and CDR2 as FQNEAQ. V was clipped by 1 base and J by 8 bases, with 17 bases between them. The CDR3 coding sequence is TGTGCCAGCAGCTTAGGAGTTGGGGGGGCGCCCGAAAAACTGTTTTTT. It specifies CASSLGVGGAPEKLFF. Based on the CDR3 plus reference TRBV7-8 and TRBJ1-4, the full variable domain is GAGVSQSPRYKVAKRGQDVALRCDPISGHVSLFWYQQALGQGPEFLTYFQNEAQLDKSGLPSDRFFAERPEGSVSTLKIQRTQQEDSAVYLCASSLGVGGAPEKLFFGSGTQLSVL.

The V and J genes are TRBV2 and TRBJ2-2; the match to TRBD1 covers 7 bases. This CDR3 comprises 14 residues. With 7 bases clipped from V and 5 bases from J, the junction kept 7 bases outside the gene matches. Germline lookup yields CDR1 SNHLY and CDR2 FYNNEI. CDR3 DNA: TGTGCCAGCATTAGGGACAGAGGGACCGGGGAGCTGTTTTTT. As protein: CASIRDRGTGELFF.

This clone occurred a few times. The rearrangement uses TRBV21-1 and TRBJ2-7; the table's D call TRBD2 went unverified against the DNA. TRBV21-1 is a pseudogene segment. The CDR3 totals 11 residues. CDR3 amino acids: CASSNTYEQYF. The CDR3 coding sequence is TGTGCCAGCAGCAATACCTACGAGCAGTACTTC.

The chain couples TRBV4-1 to TRBJ1-5; a possible D gene is TRBD1 (6 bases). This CDR3 is built from 17 residues. From germline, CDR1 is MGHRA and CDR2 YSYEKL. The germline V and J ends were trimmed by 1 base and 4 bases, with 17 bases remaining between them. DNA of the CDR3: TGCGCCAGCAGCCAAGGTCGGGGGGGGGCAGGTAATCAGCCCCAGCATTTT. Protein product: CASSQGRGGAGNQPQHF.

This chain links TRBV7-2 with TRBJ2-1; D remains unclear. This CDR3 is built from 14 residues. Trimming stripped 1 base from V and 8 bases from J, with 12 bases between. Germline V gene sequence: CDR1 SGHTA, CDR2 FQGNSA. Here the CDR3 reads CASSLEQRVDEQFF. The CDR3 nucleotides read TGTGCCAGCAGCTTAGAGCAGCGCGTGGATGAGCAGTTCTTC.

The chain is built from TRBV9 and TRBJ2-5, with D perhaps matching TRBD2 (5 bases). V was clipped by 1 base and J by 3 bases, with 13 bases between them. CDR1 is SGDLS, CDR2 YYNGEE, per germline. The CDR3 has 15 amino acids. This CDR3 reads CASSVTGGTEETQYF. The CDR3, as DNA: TGTGCCAGCAGCGTAACCGGAGGCACCGAAGAGACCCAGTACTTC. Together with reference TRBV9 and TRBJ2-5, the CDR3 gives the full variable domain: DSGVTQTPKHLITATGQRVTLRCSPRSGDLSVYWYQQSLDQGLQFLIQYYNGEERAKGNILERFSAQQFPDLHSELNLSSLELGDSALYFCASSVTGGTEETQYFGPGTRLLVL.

The chain recombines TRBV28 with TRBJ2-1; 8 nucleotides agree with TRBD1. This CDR3 region has 13 residues. J gave up 14 bases and V 6 bases, and 12 bases lay outside the gene matches. From germline, CDR1 is MDHEN and CDR2 SYDVKM. The CDR3 reads CASSSHPRTGKFF. CDR3 sequence (DNA): TGTGCCAGCAGCTCTCACCCTCGGACAGGGAAGTTCTTC.

The chain joins TRBV3-1 (or the pseudogene TRBV3-2) to TRBJ1-6, with 9 bases identical to TRBD1. Germline V gene lookup returns CDR1 LGHDT and CDR2 YNNKEL (reference sequence). J gave up 10 bases and V 1 base, and 5 bases lay outside the gene matches. There are 15 residues in the CDR3. CDR3 amino acids: CASSQAGQGSSPLHF. The CDR3 coding sequence is TGTGCCAGCAGCCAAGCGGGACAGGGATCGTCACCCCTCCACTTT.

The chain uses TRBV5-1 and TRBJ1-1; tentatively, D is TRBD1 (5 bases). CDR3 length: 15 residues. Germline values: CDR1 SGHRS, CDR2 YFSETQ. Trimming removed 0 bases at V and 5 bases at J, with 14 bases between. The CDR3: CASSLGAGLGTEAFF. The DNA of the CDR3 is TGCGCCAGCAGCTTGGGGGCAGGGCTAGGGACTGAAGCTTTCTTT.

This sequence joins TRBV7-2 and TRBJ2-7, with 10 nucleotides matching TRBD2. CDR3 length: 15 amino acids. CDR1 and CDR2 from the germline V gene are SGHTA and FQGNSA. Unmatched junction bases numbered 7, after V lost 1 base and J lost 7 bases. The chain's CDR3 is CASSLEAGGQKEQYF. DNA for the CDR3: TGTGCCAGCAGCTTAGAAGCGGGGGGGCAAAAAGAGCAGTACTTC.

This chain links TRBV7-9 with TRBJ1-1; D perhaps matches TRBD1 (5 bases). The CDR3 totals 14 residues. V dropped 7 bases and J dropped 1 base, with 13 bases sitting between them. Per the germline V gene, CDR1 is SEHNR and CDR2 is FQNEAQ (reference sequence). The CDR3 loop is CASTRRGENTEAFF. The CDR3 bases are TGTGCCAGCACCCGCCGGGGGGAGAACACTGAAGCTTTCTTT. The variable domain in full, completed from reference TRBV7-9 and TRBJ1-1, reads DTGVSQNPRHKITKRGQNVTFRCDPISEHNRLYWYRQTLGQGPEFLTYFQNEAQLEKSRLLSDRFSAERPKGSFSTLEIQRTEQGDSAMYLCASTRRGENTEAFFGQGTRLTVV.

This chain joins TRBV3-1 (or the pseudogene TRBV3-2) and TRBJ2-7; TRBD1 matches at 11 bases. The junction had 13 bases not matched to a gene; V was cut back by 4 bases and J by 2 bases. The CDR3 covers 18 residues. The germline V gene has CDR1 LGHDT and CDR2 YNNKEL (reference sequence). The CDR3 region has the DNA TGTGCCAGCAGCCCAAGGACAGGGGGCACCATACGACCCTACGAGCAGTACTTC. This sequence encodes CASSPRTGGTIRPYEQYF.

This rearrangement joins TRBV4-3 to TRBJ2-2; tentative D call: TRBD1 (5 bases). Germline values: CDR1 LGHNA, CDR2 YSLEER. Trimming left V 0 bases short and J 5 bases short, with 7 bases between. The CDR3 is 14 amino acids. This CDR3 reads CASSQDHRTGELFF. CDR3 DNA sequence: TGCGCCAGCAGCCAAGATCACAGGACCGGGGAGCTGTTTTTT.

The chain joins TRBV6-2 or TRBV6-3 to TRBJ1-6; D remains ambiguous. Looked up from germline, CDR1 is MNHEY and CDR2 is SVGEGT. Trimming removed 2 bases from V and 10 bases from J, with 15 bases in between. The CDR3 runs to 15 residues. The CDR3 loop reads CASSYPQPSGSPLHF. The CDR3 nucleotides read TGTGCCAGCAGTTACCCCCAACCGTCCGGGTCACCCCTCCACTTT.

V gene TRBV27 combines with J gene TRBJ1-6, with D possibly matching TRBD1 (6 bases). The CDR3 is 13 residues long. Germline V gene lookup returns CDR1 MNHEY and CDR2 SMNVEV (reference sequence). V lost 6 bases, J lost 9 bases, and 12 bases lay in between. CDR3 loop: CASSDRFGSPLHF. The CDR3 bases are TGTGCCAGCAGCGACAGGTTCGGTTCACCCCTCCACTTT.

The rearrangement joins TRBV5-1 to TRBJ2-7; TRBD2 is a possible D gene (5 bases). This CDR3 has 14 amino acids. Per the germline V gene, CDR1 is SGHRS and CDR2 is YFSETQ. Trimming stripped 6 bases from V and 2 bases from J, with 15 bases between. CDR3 in amino acids: CASTPMGVTYEQYF. CDR3 nucleotides: TGCGCCAGCACCCCGATGGGAGTTACCTACGAGCAGTACTTC.

This chain links TRBV12-3 or TRBV12-4 with TRBJ2-1; D perhaps matches TRBD2 (7 bases). Trimming removed 3 bases at V and 9 bases at J, with 12 bases between. CDR3 length equals 13 residues. The CDR3 loop is CASSFFGGPEQFF. In DNA, the CDR3 is TGTGCCAGCAGTTTTTTCGGGGGGCCTGAGCAGTTCTTC.

The chain has TRBV21-1 and TRBJ2-7; the table gives TRBD1 as D, unverified against the DNA. TRBV21-1 is a pseudogene. The CDR3 runs 14 residues. CDR3 in amino acids: CAILKGRPSWEQYF. The CDR3, as DNA: TGTGCCATACTCAAGGGGCGACCTTCTTGGGAGCAGTACTTC.

As DNA, the CDR3 is TGTGCCAGCAGCGTAGGGGGGAAGGGGGCCGTACTGGGTGAGCAGTTCTTC. Translation gives CASSVGGKGAVLGEQFF. The chain recombines TRBV9 with TRBJ2-1; 7 nucleotides align to TRBD1. Per the germline V gene, CDR1 is SGDLS and CDR2 is YYNGEE. CDR3 size: 17 residues. Losses at the gene ends were 0 bases for V and 9 bases for J; bases not matched to a gene: 15.

This chain links TRBV7-9 with TRBJ1-1, with 7 bases identical to TRBD1. CDR1 SEHNR and CDR2 FQNEAQ come from the germline V gene (reference sequence). The CDR3 is 15 amino acids. The J segment lost 4 bases and the V segment lost 0 bases, leaving 5 bases of the junction unmatched. CDR3 DNA: TGTGCCAGCAGCTTAGCGGGGACAGTGGGCACTGAAGCTTTCTTT. As protein: CASSLAGTVGTEAFF.

V gene TRBV29-1 combines with J gene TRBJ1-1; 7 bases align to TRBD1. This CDR3 region has 13 residues. The germline V gene has CDR1 SQVTM and CDR2 ANQGSEA. V dropped 7 bases and J dropped 1; count of bases not matched to a gene: 6. CDR3 in amino acids: CSGETGQNTEAFF. DNA for the CDR3: TGCAGCGGTGAGACAGGGCAGAACACTGAAGCTTTCTTT.

This chain joins TRBV4-3 and TRBJ2-7; TRBD2 might be the D (6 bases). Trimming pared 1 base from V and 3 bases from J, leaving 19 bases between. Germline CDR1 and CDR2: LGHNA and YSLEER. This CDR3 region has 17 residues. CDR3 DNA: TGCGCCAGCAGCCAAGCCGAGGCGGGAATTGCTGTCTACGAGCAGTACTTC. Its protein is CASSQAEAGIAVYEQYF.

The CDR3 protein is CASSPPGLGTGELFF. CDR3 DNA: TGTGCCAGCAGCCCGCCAGGTTTGGGCACCGGGGAGCTGTTTTTT. The chain uses TRBV7-8 and TRBJ2-2; no firm D call. The CDR3 has 15 residues. Germline values: CDR1 SGHVS, CDR2 FQNEAQ. Deletions cut 5 bases from V and 4 bases from J, with 14 bases between.

This chain links TRBV15 with TRBJ1-5; 7 bases are shared with TRBD1. The CDR3 totals 14 residues. J gave up 5 bases and V 1 base, and 2 bases lay outside the gene matches. CDR1 and CDR2 (germline): LNHNV, YYDKDF (reference sequence). CDR3 DNA sequence: TGTGCCACCAGCAGAGGACAGGGAGATCAGCCCCAGCATTTT. Translating it yields CATSRGQGDQPQHF.

In DNA form, the CDR3 reads TGTGCCAGCAGCCAAGACAGGGGTTACCCTTGGGGCATTCAGTACTTC. The encoded protein is CASSQDRGYPWGIQYF. The J gene is TRBJ2-4, the V gene TRBV13; TRBD1 agrees at 8 bases. This CDR3 region has 16 residues. In germline, CDR1 is PRHDT, CDR2 FYEKMQ (reference sequence). V trimming: 5 bases; J trimming: 9 bases; junction bases outside the gene matches: 15.

The chain uses TRBV18 and TRBJ1-1; 9 nucleotides agree with TRBD1. The CDR3 runs 17 residues. V was clipped by 3 bases and J by 1 base; unmatched bases: 9. Germline CDR1 KGHSH, CDR2 LQKENI. The CDR3 loop reads CASSPSWTGAANTEAFF. The CDR3 DNA sequence: TGTGCCAGCTCACCTTCCTGGACAGGGGCAGCGAACACTGAAGCTTTCTTT.